This T cell receptor (beta chain) was captured by sequencing in a study of cytomegalovirus exposure and HLA in healthy donors. The wider study: The roughly 100 million unique TCR beta sequences, from roughly 170 million T cells, were found by an earlier analysis.

Trimming took off 5 bases at V and 1 base at J, with 6 bases between the two ends. This CDR3 has 12 amino acids. CDR1 SGHTA and CDR2 FQGNSA come from the germline V gene. A note on this clone: Its antigen is as yet unknown.

General study points: Analysis performed later found approximately 17,000 TCR beta sequences associated with HLA alleles at 0.05 false discovery rate. TRBV6-2, TRBV6-3 and other indistinguishable V segments were excluded.

13 Jbeta primers and 60 Vbeta primers were used for the PCR. Libraries were prepared by immunoSEQ multiplex PCR; TCRdb keeps only in-frame clonotypes and omits some of them. The sample yields 150,000 to 200,000 clones, 79% seen once. The rearrangement uses TRBV7-2 and TRBJ2-7; D not resolved. Specimen: PBMCs. The TCR comes from a woman aged 45-59 years in good health and CMV-seronegative. DNA of the CDR3: TGTGCCAGCAGCCCCAATTCCTACGAGCAGTACTTC. Translated, it gives CASSPNSYEQYF. Complete variable domain (other parts from reference TRBV7-2 and TRBJ2-7): GAGVSQSPSNKVTEKGKDVELRCDPISGHTALYWYRQSLGQGLEFLIYFQGNSAPDKSGLPSDRFSAERTGGSVSTLTIQRTQQEDSAVYLCASSPNSYEQYFGPGTRLTVT.